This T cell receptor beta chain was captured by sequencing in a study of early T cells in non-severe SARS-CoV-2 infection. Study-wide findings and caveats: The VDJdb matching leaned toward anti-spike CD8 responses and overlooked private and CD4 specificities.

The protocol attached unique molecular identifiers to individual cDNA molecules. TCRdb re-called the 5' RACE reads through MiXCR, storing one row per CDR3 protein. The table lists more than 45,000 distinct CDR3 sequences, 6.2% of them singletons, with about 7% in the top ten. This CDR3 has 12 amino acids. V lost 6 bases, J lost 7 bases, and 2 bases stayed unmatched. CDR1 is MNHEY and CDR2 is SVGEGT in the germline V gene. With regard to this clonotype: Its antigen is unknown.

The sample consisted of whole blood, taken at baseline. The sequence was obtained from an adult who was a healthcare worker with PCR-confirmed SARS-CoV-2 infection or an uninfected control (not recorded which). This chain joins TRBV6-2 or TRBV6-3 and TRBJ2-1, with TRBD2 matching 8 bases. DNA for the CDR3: TGTGCCAGCAGATTAGCGGGGAATGAGCAGTTCTTC. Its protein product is CASRLAGNEQFF.